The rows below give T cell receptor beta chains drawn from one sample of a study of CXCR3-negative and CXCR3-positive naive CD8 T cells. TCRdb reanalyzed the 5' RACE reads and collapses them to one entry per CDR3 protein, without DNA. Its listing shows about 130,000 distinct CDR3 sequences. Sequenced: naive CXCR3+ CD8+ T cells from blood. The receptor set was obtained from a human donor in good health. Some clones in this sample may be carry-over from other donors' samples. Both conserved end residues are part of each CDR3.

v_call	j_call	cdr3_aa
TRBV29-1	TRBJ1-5	CSYRGDSNQPQHF
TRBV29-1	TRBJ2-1	CSVPQGVSYNEQFF
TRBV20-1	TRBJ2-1	CSARDLGANEQFF
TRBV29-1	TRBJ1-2	CSVEDRGGGYTF
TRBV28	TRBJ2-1	CASSLYRDRYNEQFF
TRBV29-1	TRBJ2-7	CSVEEELTGIPFYEQYF
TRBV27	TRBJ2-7	CASSLGAADTYEQYF
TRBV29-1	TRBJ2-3	CSVDKWAEDSTDTQYF
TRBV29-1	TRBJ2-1	CSVGPFNEQFF
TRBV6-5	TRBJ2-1	CASTSEGGSAYNEQFF